These 18 T cell receptor beta chains originate from one sample sequenced in a study of T cells after yellow fever vaccination. MiXCR was run by TCRdb on the 5' RACE reads, yielding one entry per CDR3 protein. Seen here are 300,000 to 400,000 distinct CDR3 sequences, about 8.7% observed once, and the top ten hold roughly 18%. Source: PBMCs, taken on the day of the first yellow fever vaccination. All receptors derive from a man aged 18 to 30 who received the YFV17D yellow fever vaccine.

The chain employs TRBV12-3 or TRBV12-4 and TRBJ1-6; tentatively, D is TRBD1 (6 bases). V shed 3 bases and J shed 9 bases, with 12 bases lying between them. This CDR3 region has 14 residues. The DNA of the CDR3 is TGTGCCAGCAGTTTCGAGGGGGTTGGTTCACCCCTCCACTTT. This translates into CASSFEGVGSPLHF.

This clonotype was found a few times. The chain joins TRBV6-1 to TRBJ1-5; TRBD1 is a possible D gene (6 bases). CDR3 length equals 16 residues. Looked up from germline, CDR1 is MNHNS and CDR2 is SASEGT. The germline V and J ends were trimmed by 5 bases and 0 bases, with 14 bases remaining between them. CDR3 nucleotides: TGTGCCAGCAGTAAGGCGCAGGGGCATAGCAATCAGCCCCAGCATTTT. This translates into CASSKAQGHSNQPQHF.

The gene calls are TRBV20-1 and TRBJ2-3, with 7 bases identical to TRBD1. The CDR3 totals 11 residues. Trimming took 6 bases from V and 6 from J; bases not matched to a gene: 3. In germline, CDR1 is DFQATT, CDR2 SNEGSKA (reference sequence). The CDR3 spells CSAVRGDTQYF. The DNA for the CDR3 is TGCAGTGCCGTCAGGGGGGATACGCAGTATTTT.

J is TRBJ2-3 and V is TRBV5-1; D may be TRBD2 (6 bases). Germline values: CDR1 SGHRS, CDR2 YFSETQ. CDR3 size: 15 residues. V was shortened by 0 bases and J by 1 base, with 9 bases between the two germline ends. The CDR3 here is CASSLGLVGTDTQYF. Written as DNA, the CDR3 is TGCGCCAGCAGCTTGGGACTAGTCGGCACAGATACGCAGTATTTT.

This clonotype showed up just a few times. This rearrangement joins TRBV18 to TRBJ1-1; a possible D gene is TRBD1 (5 bases). V was trimmed by 0 bases and J by 5 bases, leaving 13 bases between them. Germline CDR1 reads KGHSH; CDR2 reads LQKENI. The CDR3 is made up of 15 amino acids. The CDR3 protein is CASSPPRGEDTEAFF. The CDR3 nucleotides read TGTGCCAGCTCACCACCGAGAGGGGAGGATACTGAAGCTTTCTTT.

The chain links TRBV15 to TRBJ1-1; no reliable D call. Germline V lookup: CDR1 LNHNV, CDR2 YYDKDF (reference sequence). The CDR3 extends over 12 amino acids. V lost 1 base and J 4 bases, leaving 4 bases between the germline ends. The CDR3 region is CATSRVGTEAFF. The CDR3 coding sequence is TGTGCCACCAGCAGAGTTGGCACTGAAGCTTTCTTT.

V usage is TRBV5-1 and J usage is TRBJ2-5, with 7 positions matching TRBD2. Per germline, CDR1 SGHRS and CDR2 YFSETQ. The V segment lost 7 bases and the J segment 5 bases; nucleotides outside the gene matches: 11. The CDR3 loop spans 14 amino acids. The CDR3 region is CASGQGLDLETQYF. The DNA for the CDR3 is TGCGCCAGCGGTCAAGGACTAGATCTCGAGACCCAGTACTTC. The whole variable domain, remainder taken from reference TRBV5-1 and TRBJ2-5, is KAGVTQTPRYLIKTRGQQVTLSCSPISGHRSVSWYQQTPGQGLQFLFEYFSETQRNKGNFPGRFSGRQFSNSRSEMNVSTLELGDSALYLCASGQGLDLETQYFGPGTRLLVL.

Worth noting for this clonotype: Its ends do not fully match the called genes, so a read error is possible. The chain uses TRBV28 and TRBJ2-6; 7 nucleotides match TRBD2. The germline CDR1 and CDR2 sequences are MDHEN and SYDVKM. The CDR3 covers 13 residues. In DNA, the CDR3 is TGTGCCAGCAGTCTGGGAGGGTCCCAATATATAGCTTTC. It yields the protein CASSLGGSQYIAF. The entire variable domain, with the rest obtained from reference TRBV28 and TRBJ2-6, is as follows: DVKVTQSSRYLVKRTGEKVFLECVQDMDHENMFWYRQDPGLGLRLIYFSYDVKMKEKGDIPEGYSVSREKKERFSLILESASTNQTSMYLCASSLGGSQYIAFGAGSRLTVL.

The CDR3: CASSLEGRANYGYTF. CDR3 DNA sequence: TGTGCCAGCAGCTTAGAAGGGAGAGCTAACTATGGCTACACCTTC. This chain uses TRBV7-9 with TRBJ1-2; D ambiguous. V dropped 1 base and J dropped 0 bases, with 9 bases sitting between them. The CDR3 runs 15 residues. In germline, CDR1 is SEHNR, CDR2 FQNEAQ (reference sequence). Looking up the rest from reference TRBV7-9 and TRBJ1-2 gives the full variable domain: DTGVSQNPRHKITKRGQNVTFRCDPISEHNRLYWYRQTLGQGPEFLTYFQNEAQLEKSRLLSDRFSAERPKGSFSTLEIQRTEQGDSAMYLCASSLEGRANYGYTFGSGTRLTVV.

This clonotype occurred many times. The CDR3 sequence is CATSRRGGNTGELFF. The CDR3 DNA sequence: TGTGCCACCAGCCGTCGGGGGGGAAACACCGGGGAGCTGTTTTTT. J is TRBJ2-2 and V is TRBV15; 8 nucleotides match TRBD2. Germline trimming cut 5 bases from V and 2 bases from J; bases unmatched to any gene: 4. This CDR3 region has 15 residues. CDR1 and CDR2 (germline): LNHNV, YYDKDF (reference sequence).

This clonotype was seen ten or more times. The chain recombines TRBV27 with TRBJ2-1; D possibly matches TRBD1 or TRBD2 (5 bases each). CDR1 is MNHEY and CDR2 is SMNVEV in the germline V gene (reference sequence). The CDR3 is 15 residues long. The V gene lost 4 bases and the J gene lost 2 bases, with 12 bases spanning the gap. In nucleotides, the CDR3 is TGTGCCAGCAGTTATGAGGGGCTCGCCTACAATGAGCAGTTCTTC. Protein product: CASSYEGLAYNEQFF.

This clonotype was seen ten or more times. J is TRBJ2-1 and V is TRBV30, with 12 bases fitting TRBD2. The CDR3 runs 15 residues. Trimming at V came to 4 bases and at J to 10 bases, leaving 11 bases not matched to a gene. Looked up from germline, CDR1 is GTSNPN and CDR2 is SVGIG (reference sequence). CDR3 nucleotides: TGTGCCTGGACTAGCGGGGGGGCCGTATGGAGCGAGCAGTTCTTC. This gives the protein CAWTSGGAVWSEQFF.

In this sample, this clonotype turned up a few times. V is TRBV7-8 and J is TRBJ2-5, with TRBD2 matching over 12 bases. Germline V gene data show CDR1 as SGHVS and CDR2 as FQNEAQ. Trimming cost V 2 bases and J 4 bases; bases outside gene matches: 11. The CDR3 is 18 residues long. The CDR3 DNA sequence: TGTGCCAGCAGCTTATCGGTTGGGGGGACTAGCGGGCGAGAGACCCAGTACTTC. It specifies CASSLSVGGTSGRETQYF.

This clonotype has more than one count but fewer than ten. The rearrangement uses TRBV12-5 and TRBJ2-3, with TRBD2 matching over 10 bases. Germline V gene data show CDR1 as LGHNT and CDR2 as FRNRAP. The CDR3 length is 15 residues. The V gene end was trimmed by 8 bases and the J gene end by 3 bases; junction bases not matched to a gene: 8. CDR3 region: CASLFSGGYTDTQYF. The CDR3 coding sequence is TGTGCTAGTCTTTTTAGCGGGGGGTATACAGATACGCAGTATTTT.

This clonotype came up a few times. In DNA, the CDR3 is TGTGCCAGCAGTTTATCGTTGAGCTCCTACGAGCAGTACTTC. Residues: CASSLSLSSYEQYF. The rearrangement uses TRBV27 and TRBJ2-7; D uncertain. V was shortened by 0 bases and J by 0 bases, with 6 bases between the two germline ends. The germline CDR1 and CDR2 sequences are MNHEY and SMNVEV (reference sequence). The CDR3 runs to 14 residues.

This clonotype was observed at least ten times. The chain employs TRBV6-5 and TRBJ1-5; perhaps TRBD1 as D (5 bases). The CDR3 loop spans 14 amino acids. V lost 2 bases, J lost 1 base, and 6 bases lay in between. Per germline, CDR1 MNHEY and CDR2 SVGAGI. DNA for the CDR3: TGTGCCAGCAGTTACGGGGGGAGCAATCAGCCCCAGCATTTT. The encoded protein is CASSYGGSNQPQHF.

In its sample, this clonotype was seen a few times. V usage is TRBV7-3 and J usage is TRBJ2-1, with 7 bases identical to TRBD2. Unmatched junction bases numbered 6, after V lost 4 bases and J lost 0 bases. CDR3 length equals 16 residues. In germline, CDR1 is SGHTA, CDR2 FQGTGA. Here the CDR3 DNA reads TGTGCCAGCAGCTCACGCCCGGGGGGCTCCTACAATGAGCAGTTCTTC. Translation gives CASSSRPGGSYNEQFF.

This chain links TRBV28 with TRBJ1-1; tentative D call: TRBD1 (5 bases). Trimming shortened V by 6 bases and J by 10 bases, and 12 bases separated the two germline ends. This CDR3 has 11 residues. Germline values: CDR1 MDHEN, CDR2 SYDVKM. The CDR3, as DNA: TGTGCCAGCAGACGGACACTTGGAGCTTTCTTT. It codes for CASRRTLGAFF.